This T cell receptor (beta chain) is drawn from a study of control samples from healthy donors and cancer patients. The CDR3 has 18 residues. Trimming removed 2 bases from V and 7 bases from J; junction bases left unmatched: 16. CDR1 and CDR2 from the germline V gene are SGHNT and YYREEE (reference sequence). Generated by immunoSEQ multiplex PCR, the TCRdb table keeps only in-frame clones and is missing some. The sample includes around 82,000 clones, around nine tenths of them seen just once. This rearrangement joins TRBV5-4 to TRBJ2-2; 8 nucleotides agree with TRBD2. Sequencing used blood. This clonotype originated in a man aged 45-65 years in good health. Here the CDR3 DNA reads TGTGCCAGCAGCTTATTTATTTATACGGGGGGGCGTGTCGGGGAGCTGTTTTTT. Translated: CASSLFIYTGGRVGELFF. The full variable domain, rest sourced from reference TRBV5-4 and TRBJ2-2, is ETGVTQSPTHLIKTRGQQVTLRCSSQSGHNTVSWYQQALGQGPQFIFQYYREEENGRGNFPPRFSGLQFPNYSSELNVNALELDDSALYLCASSLFIYTGGRVGELFFGEGSRLTVL.